This note documents a single T cell receptor (beta chain) sequence. Its specificity is not known. This entry is derived from a study of T-cell memory formation after mild COVID-19. This CDR3 comprises 13 residues. V was pared by 1 base and J by 7 bases, with 8 bases between. From germline, CDR1 is MNHEY and CDR2 SVGEGT. Findings and limits, study-wide: CD4+ clones that contracted lay mainly in CM and EM; CD8+ ones lay in EMRA.

TCRdb reprocessed the 5' RACE reads with MiXCR, giving one entry per CDR3 protein. The sample shows roughly 240,000 distinct CDR3 sequences, roughly 15% of them seen only once. The TCR originated in a man between 18 and 29 years old who had mild COVID-19 (a few samples of this study predate the infection). Cell type and time point are not known. The sequenced material came from PBMCs or a T cell subset sorted from them (not recorded which). The chain combines TRBV6-2 or TRBV6-3 with TRBJ1-5; D remains unclear. This CDR3 is CASSYFMGQPQHF. The DNA for the CDR3 is TGTGCCAGCAGTTACTTTATGGGCCAGCCCCAGCATTTT.